The 32 T cell receptor beta chains in this list originate from one sample, sequenced in a study of CD8 T cells in ankylosing spondylitis. Study-level results: A motif in TCR beta, a set of roughly eight highly homologous variants, appeared characteristic of ankylosing spondylitis blood.

Antigen specificity for these receptors is unknown. TCRdb analysed the 5' RACE reads with MiXCR anew, one entry per CDR3 protein. The sample comprises about 390,000 distinct CDR3 sequences, around 20% of which are singletons, and about a sixth rests with the top ten. Sequenced: blood, either unsorted or a sorted T cell fraction (not recorded which). These receptors came from a male donor with ankylosing spondylitis.

The chain joins TRBV25-1 to TRBJ1-5; D ambiguous. The CDR3 runs 13 residues. With 4 bases removed from V and 5 bases from J, the gap between germline ends came to 9 bases. The germline CDR1 and CDR2 sequences are MGHDK and SYGVNS. For the CDR3, the DNA is TGTGCCAGCAGTGGGAGTCACGATCAGCCCCAGCATTTT. Amino acid sequence: CASSGSHDQPQHF.

This clonotype was detected a few times. J is TRBJ1-1 and V is TRBV7-9; D uncertain. V was trimmed by 5 bases and J by 3 bases, leaving 16 bases between them. The CDR3 is 15 amino acids. Germline V gene sequence: CDR1 SEHNR, CDR2 FQNEAQ (reference sequence). In nucleotides, the CDR3 is TGTGCCAGCAGCCCTCGTGTGAGGGTCGACACTGAAGCTTTCTTT. Translation gives CASSPRVRVDTEAFF.

The chain carries TRBV25-1 and TRBJ1-2; the D is unclear. This CDR3 is 15 amino acids long. From germline, CDR1 is MGHDK and CDR2 SYGVNS. The V end lost 6 bases, the J end lost 4 bases, and 18 bases lay between the germline ends. The CDR3 loop is CASRGTEGWGYGYTF. CDR3 DNA sequence: TGTGCCAGCAGAGGCACAGAAGGATGGGGCTATGGCTACACCTTC.

This clonotype occurred many times. This chain connects TRBV24-1 to TRBJ2-2; TRBD2 matches at 9 bases. V lost 9 bases to trimming and J lost 4 bases; unmatched junction nucleotides: 23. Germline V gene data show CDR1 as KGHDR and CDR2 as SFDVKD. The CDR3 runs 20 residues. The CDR3 sequence: CATQDRDSSGRGLGTGELFF. The CDR3 region has the DNA TGTGCCACCCAGGACCGGGATAGTAGCGGGAGAGGATTGGGCACCGGGGAGCTGTTTTTT.

The CDR3: CALSRGQATDTQYF. In DNA form, the CDR3 reads TGTGCCCTCTCTAGGGGACAGGCAACAGATACGCAGTATTTT. The genes are TRBV28 and TRBJ2-3, with TRBD1 matching 8 bases. The CDR3 consists of 14 residues. V lost 11 bases to trimming and J lost 3 bases; unmatched junction nucleotides: 10. Germline assignment: CDR1 MDHEN and CDR2 SYDVKM. Drawing the rest from reference TRBV28 and TRBJ2-3, the complete variable domain is DVKVTQSSRYLVKRTGEKVFLECVQDMDHENMFWYRQDPGLGLRLIYFSYDVKMKEKGDIPEGYSVSREKKERFSLILESASTNQTSMYLCALSRGQATDTQYFGPGTRLTVL.

This clonotype was detected only a few times. The chain joins TRBV20-1 to TRBJ2-1; TRBD2 matches 14 bases. V shed 3 bases, J shed 10 bases, and the junction held 8 bases outside the gene matches. The CDR3 sequence is 15 residues long. In germline, CDR1 is DFQATT, CDR2 SNEGSKA (reference sequence). The CDR3 DNA sequence: TGCAGTGCTAGCTCGGGACTAGCGGGAGTGGTAGAGCAGTTCTTC. Translating gives CSASSGLAGVVEQFF.

The chain uses TRBV27 and TRBJ2-7; D unclear. This CDR3 is built from 16 residues. The V and J ends lost 2 bases and 0 bases respectively, with 14 bases between them. Germline values: CDR1 MNHEY, CDR2 SMNVEV (reference sequence). DNA for the CDR3: TGTGCCAGCAGTTTAGTGTGGCGCCAGAGCTCCTACGAGCAGTACTTC. Residues: CASSLVWRQSSYEQYF.

This chain connects TRBV29-1 to TRBJ2-1; TRBD2 is a possible D gene (7 bases). Germline assignment: CDR1 SQVTM and CDR2 ANQGSEA. The CDR3 is 13 residues long. V was shortened by 4 bases and J by 7 bases, with 14 bases between the two germline ends. CDR3 in amino acids: CSVVRGRGNEQFF. The CDR3, as DNA: TGCAGCGTTGTGCGGGGGCGGGGGAATGAGCAGTTCTTC.

The V gene is TRBV20-1, the J gene TRBJ2-1, with D possibly matching TRBD2 (6 bases). V dropped 3 bases and J dropped 5 bases, with 11 bases sitting between them. CDR3 length: 13 residues. Germline lookup yields CDR1 DFQATT and CDR2 SNEGSKA (reference sequence). For the CDR3, the DNA is TGCAGTGCTAGGAGCGGGCCTCACAATGAGCAGTTCTTC. Residues: CSARSGPHNEQFF.

This chain's CDR3 is CSASDDSRSSTGFYEQYF. The CDR3 nucleotides are TGCAGTGCTAGCGATGACAGTAGGTCAAGTACTGGATTCTACGAGCAGTACTTC. The rearrangement joins TRBV20-1 to TRBJ2-7; maybe TRBD1 (5 bases). There are 18 residues in the CDR3. V dropped 3 bases and J dropped 3 bases, with 27 bases sitting between them. The V gene's germline CDR1 is DFQATT and CDR2 SNEGSKA (reference sequence).

J is TRBJ2-4 and V is TRBV10-3; the D call may be TRBD1 or TRBD2 (5 bases each). This CDR3 has 13 amino acids. The V and J ends lost 6 bases and 8 bases respectively, with 14 bases between them. Per germline, CDR1 ENHRY and CDR2 SYGVKD. In nucleotides, the CDR3 is TGTGCCATCAGGAGTCGGGACGTGGACATTCAGTACTTC. This translates into CAIRSRDVDIQYF.

The rearrangement uses TRBV7-2 and TRBJ2-2, with 9 bases fitting TRBD2. Germline V gene data show CDR1 as SGHTA and CDR2 as FQGNSA. V was pared by 6 bases and J by 4 bases, with 9 bases of the junction left unmatched. The CDR3 is made up of 16 amino acids. The CDR3 sequence: CASRRAGTSSTGELFF. The CDR3 DNA sequence: TGTGCCAGCAGACGAGCCGGGACTAGCAGCACCGGGGAGCTGTTTTTT.

V gene TRBV3-1 combines with J gene TRBJ2-1; possibly TRBD2 for D (5 bases). Germline CDR1 LGHDT, CDR2 YNNKEL (reference sequence). This CDR3 spans 15 amino acids. Trimming removed 1 base at V and 2 bases at J, with 9 bases between. The CDR3 here is CASSQGPGTYNEQFF. The CDR3 DNA reads as TGTGCCAGCAGCCAAGGTCCGGGAACCTACAATGAGCAGTTCTTC.

The CDR3 nucleotides are TGTGCCACCAGCAGTCGGACGGGCACTGAAGCTTTCTTT. As protein: CATSSRTGTEAFF. The chain recombines TRBV15 with TRBJ1-1; D is unclear. V was trimmed by 3 bases and J by 4 bases, leaving 9 bases between them. Germline V gene data show CDR1 as LNHNV and CDR2 as YYDKDF (reference sequence). The CDR3 is made up of 13 amino acids.

The J gene is TRBJ2-5, the V gene TRBV19; D is perhaps TRBD1 (5 bases). Germline CDR1 and CDR2: LNHDA and SQIVND (reference sequence). The CDR3 is 16 residues long. V was shortened by 3 bases and J by 7 bases, with 21 bases between the two germline ends. The CDR3 protein is CASSIPIWTPGWTQYF. The CDR3 DNA sequence: TGTGCCAGTAGTATCCCCATCTGGACACCCGGTTGGACCCAGTACTTC.

This clonotype was detected a few times. The chain joins TRBV29-1 to TRBJ1-2, with D possibly being TRBD1 (6 bases). The CDR3 spans 15 residues. The germline V and J ends were trimmed by 7 bases and 3 bases, with 21 bases remaining between them. CDR1 is SQVTM and CDR2 is ANQGSEA in the germline V gene. Here the CDR3 reads CSGSRDIELDYGYTF. CDR3 bases: TGCAGCGGGTCCCGGGACATAGAATTGGACTATGGCTACACCTTC.

V usage is TRBV29-1 and J usage is TRBJ1-1; 11 bases match TRBD1. The CDR3 runs to 14 residues. In germline, CDR1 is SQVTM, CDR2 ANQGSEA. Trimming removed 5 bases from V and 0 bases from J; junction bases left unmatched: 2. In DNA form, the CDR3 reads TGCAGCGTTTGGGACAGGGGGTTGAACACTGAAGCTTTCTTT. The encoded protein is CSVWDRGLNTEAFF.

This clonotype was seen only once. The J gene is TRBJ2-1, the V gene TRBV4-2; 8 positions agree with TRBD1. Germline values: CDR1 LGHNA, CDR2 YNFKEQ. The CDR3 extends over 16 amino acids. Trimming took 1 base from V and 6 from J; bases not matched to a gene: 8. Here the CDR3 reads CASSQVRGPAINEQFF. CDR3 coding DNA: TGTGCCAGCAGCCAAGTCAGGGGGCCGGCCATCAATGAGCAGTTCTTC.

This clonotype was counted a few times. The CDR3 spells CATSDLQGRQGKRSYEQYF. In DNA form, the CDR3 reads TGTGCCACCAGTGATTTGCAAGGGCGCCAGGGAAAACGCTCCTACGAGCAGTACTTC. This chain links TRBV24-1 with TRBJ2-7, with TRBD1 as a possible D gene (5 bases). V was trimmed by 0 bases and J by 0 bases, leaving 20 bases between them. The CDR3 extends over 19 amino acids. Per the germline V gene, CDR1 is KGHDR and CDR2 is SFDVKD.

The chain joins TRBV29-1 to TRBJ1-1; D remains unclear. This CDR3 contains 16 residues. Trimming shortened V by 3 bases and J by 6 bases, and 23 bases separated the two germline ends. Per germline, CDR1 SQVTM and CDR2 ANQGSEA. CDR3 in amino acids: CSVDIGGEGFYPEAFF. CDR3 bases: TGCAGCGTTGATATAGGTGGAGAGGGATTTTACCCTGAAGCTTTCTTT.

This clonotype was detected only a few times. V and J are TRBV5-1 and TRBJ2-5; 8 bases agree with TRBD2. Germline V gene data show CDR1 as SGHRS and CDR2 as YFSETQ. Germline trimming cut 1 base from V and 1 base from J; bases unmatched to any gene: 3. The CDR3 extends over 15 amino acids. The CDR3 here is CASSLTSGAQETQYF. CDR3 bases: TGCGCCAGCAGCTTGACTAGCGGAGCCCAAGAGACCCAGTACTTC.

This clonotype was detected many times. The chain joins TRBV7-2 to TRBJ2-1; TRBD2 matches 10 bases. Germline CDR1 is SGHTA and CDR2 is FQGNSA. Unmatched junction bases numbered 7, after V lost 2 bases and J lost 9 bases. The CDR3 totals 15 residues. Here the CDR3 reads CASSLRLAGETEQFF. In DNA form, the CDR3 reads TGTGCCAGCAGCTTACGGCTAGCGGGAGAGACTGAGCAGTTCTTC.

This clonotype was detected only a few times. This chain uses TRBV12-3 or TRBV12-4 with TRBJ2-5; D not certain. This CDR3 region has 13 residues. Trimming pared 3 bases from V and 2 bases from J, leaving 7 bases between. The CDR3 nucleotides read TGTGCCAGCAGTTTGAACTCACAAGAGACCCAGTACTTC. Translated: CASSLNSQETQYF.

This clonotype was seen a handful of times. V gene TRBV5-1 combines with J gene TRBJ1-2; 8 bases are a match to TRBD1. This CDR3 spans 15 amino acids. CDR1 is SGHRS and CDR2 is YFSETQ in the germline V gene. V lost 0 bases, J lost 2 bases, and 3 bases stayed unmatched. The CDR3 nucleotides read TGCGCCAGCAGCTTGGTACAGGGGGTGAACTATGGCTACACCTTC. Translating gives CASSLVQGVNYGYTF.

This clonotype was seen a handful of times. The CDR3 nucleotides read TGCAGTGCTAGAGATGAGGCGGGAGGTTACTACAATGAGCAGTTCTTC. It encodes CSARDEAGGYYNEQFF. V usage is TRBV20-1 and J usage is TRBJ2-1; 8 bases are shared with TRBD2. The CDR3 spans 16 residues. Looked up from germline, CDR1 is DFQATT and CDR2 is SNEGSKA (reference sequence). V shed 0 bases and J 3 bases; nucleotides not matched to a gene: 7.

The genes are TRBV30 and TRBJ2-3, with 10 nucleotides matching TRBD2. The CDR3 has 11 amino acids. Germline V gene data show CDR1 as GTSNPN and CDR2 as SVGIG (reference sequence). CDR3 protein: CALAGADTQYF. CDR3 bases: TGTGCTCTAGCGGGAGCAGATACGCAGTATTTT.

This clonotype was observed a few times. This chain uses TRBV29-1 with TRBJ1-1; 8 bases are a match to TRBD1. J gave up 2 bases and V 7 bases, and 9 bases lay outside the gene matches. Germline V gene data show CDR1 as SQVTM and CDR2 as ANQGSEA. This CDR3 contains 14 residues. In DNA form, the CDR3 reads TGCAGCGCCGAGGACAGGGCCGAAAACACTGAAGCTTTCTTT. Protein sequence: CSAEDRAENTEAFF.

The V call is TRBV28, the J call TRBJ2-7; 8 bases align to TRBD2. The CDR3 totals 15 residues. The germline V gene encodes CDR1 MDHEN and CDR2 SYDVKM. V lost 9 bases and J lost 2; bases outside the gene matches: 12. CDR3 sequence: CASQLGGGLTYEQYF. CDR3 sequence (DNA): TGTGCCAGTCAACTCGGGGGGGGACTTACCTACGAGCAGTACTTC.

V is TRBV20-1 and J is TRBJ1-5; D remains unclear. Germline V CDR1 and CDR2: DFQATT, SNEGSKA (reference sequence). The CDR3 length is 11 residues. The V end was cut by 3 bases, the J end by 5 bases, with 5 bases between. This CDR3 is CSASQDQPQHF. The CDR3 nucleotides read TGCAGTGCTAGCCAGGATCAGCCCCAGCATTTT.

The table lists this clonotype with a few counts. The chain has TRBV5-1 and TRBJ1-2; 7 positions match TRBD1. J was trimmed by 6 bases and V by 0 bases; bases with no gene match: 2. There are 13 residues in the CDR3. CDR1 and CDR2 from the germline V gene are SGHRS and YFSETQ. CDR3 amino acids: CASSLGQGDGYTF. The CDR3 nucleotides read TGCGCCAGCAGCTTGGGGCAGGGGGATGGCTACACCTTC.

This clonotype was seen a handful of times. CDR3 nucleotides: TGCGCCAGCAGCTTGGAGGACAGGATGACTGAAGCTTTCTTT. This sequence encodes CASSLEDRMTEAFF. This chain connects TRBV5-1 to TRBJ1-1, with 7 nucleotides matching TRBD1. The V segment lost 0 bases and the J segment 5 bases; nucleotides outside the gene matches: 4. The CDR3 extends over 14 amino acids. Germline loops: CDR1 SGHRS, CDR2 YFSETQ.

The J gene is TRBJ2-1, the V gene TRBV20-1; D call uncertain. This CDR3 region has 12 residues. The germline V gene encodes CDR1 DFQATT and CDR2 SNEGSKA (reference sequence). V shed 2 bases and J shed 7 bases, with 9 bases lying between them. The CDR3 sequence is CSARIPGNEQFF. CDR3 DNA: TGCAGTGCTAGAATTCCGGGTAATGAGCAGTTCTTC.